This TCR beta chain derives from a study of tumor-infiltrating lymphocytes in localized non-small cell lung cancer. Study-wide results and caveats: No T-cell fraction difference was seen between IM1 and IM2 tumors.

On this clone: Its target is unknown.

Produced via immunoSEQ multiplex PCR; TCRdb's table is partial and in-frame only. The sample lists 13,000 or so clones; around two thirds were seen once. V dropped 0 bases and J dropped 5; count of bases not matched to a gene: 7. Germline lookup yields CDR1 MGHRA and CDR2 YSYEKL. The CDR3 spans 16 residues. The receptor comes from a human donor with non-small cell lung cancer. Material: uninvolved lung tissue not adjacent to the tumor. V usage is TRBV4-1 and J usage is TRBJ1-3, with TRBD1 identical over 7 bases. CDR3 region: CASSQDNRDSRNTIYF. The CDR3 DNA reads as TGCGCCAGCAGCCAAGATAACCGGGACAGTAGAAACACCATATATTTT.